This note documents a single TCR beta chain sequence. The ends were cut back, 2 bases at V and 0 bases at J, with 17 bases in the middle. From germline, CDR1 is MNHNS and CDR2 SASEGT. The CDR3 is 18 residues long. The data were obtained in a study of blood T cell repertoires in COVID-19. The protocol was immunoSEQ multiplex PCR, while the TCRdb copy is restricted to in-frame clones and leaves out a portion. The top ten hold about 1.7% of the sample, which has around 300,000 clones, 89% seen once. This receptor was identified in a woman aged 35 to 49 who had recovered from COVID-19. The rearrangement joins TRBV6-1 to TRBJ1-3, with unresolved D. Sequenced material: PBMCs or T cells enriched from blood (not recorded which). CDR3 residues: CASSESLLVRSSGNTIYF. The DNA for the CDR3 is TGTGCCAGCAGTGAATCCCTGCTCGTTCGGAGCTCTGGAAACACCATATATTTT.